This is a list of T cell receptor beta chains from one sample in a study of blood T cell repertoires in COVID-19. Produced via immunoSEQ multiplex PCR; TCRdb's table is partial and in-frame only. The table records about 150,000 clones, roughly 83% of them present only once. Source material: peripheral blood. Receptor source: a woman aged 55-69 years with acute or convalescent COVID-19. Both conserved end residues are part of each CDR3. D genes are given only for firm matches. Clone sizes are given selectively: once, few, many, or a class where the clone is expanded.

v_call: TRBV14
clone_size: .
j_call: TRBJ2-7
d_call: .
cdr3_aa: CASSQPGRALYF
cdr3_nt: TGTGCCAGCAGCCAACCGGGAAGAGCACTGTACTTC

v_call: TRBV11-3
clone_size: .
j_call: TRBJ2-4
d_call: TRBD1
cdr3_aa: CASSLSGGANIQYF
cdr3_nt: TGTGCCAGCAGCTTATCAGGGGGAGCAAACATTCAGTACTTC

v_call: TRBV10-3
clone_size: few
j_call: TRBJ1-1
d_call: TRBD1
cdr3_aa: CAIRKGDSPNTEAFF
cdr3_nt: TGTGCCATCAGAAAAGGGGACAGTCCGAACACTGAAGCTTTCTTT

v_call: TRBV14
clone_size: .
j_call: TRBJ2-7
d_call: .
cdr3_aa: CASSQDSVRASYEQYF
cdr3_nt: TGTGCCAGCAGCCAAGATTCCGTCAGGGCGTCCTACGAGCAGTACTTC

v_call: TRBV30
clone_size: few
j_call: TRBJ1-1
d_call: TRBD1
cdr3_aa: CAWGTGMNTEAFF
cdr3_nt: TGTGCCTGGGGGACAGGGATGAACACTGAAGCTTTCTTT

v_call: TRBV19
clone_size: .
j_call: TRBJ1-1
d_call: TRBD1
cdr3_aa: CASAWGQQYTEAFF
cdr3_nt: TGTGCTAGTGCATGGGGACAGCAGTACACTGAAGCTTTCTTT

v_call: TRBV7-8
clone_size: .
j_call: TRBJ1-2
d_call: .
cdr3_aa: CASTPGVNYGYTF
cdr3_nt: TGTGCCAGCACCCCAGGGGTTAACTATGGCTACACCTTC

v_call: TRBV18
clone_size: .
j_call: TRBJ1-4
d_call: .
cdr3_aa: CASLSTTNEKLFF
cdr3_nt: TGTGCCAGTTTGAGTACAACTAATGAAAAACTGTTTTTT

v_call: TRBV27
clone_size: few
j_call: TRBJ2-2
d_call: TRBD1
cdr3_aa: CASSQSRGRSGELFF
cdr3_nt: TGTGCCAGCAGCCAATCCAGGGGGAGATCCGGGGAGCTGTTTTTT

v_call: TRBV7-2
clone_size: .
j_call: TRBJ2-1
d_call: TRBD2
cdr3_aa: CASSPQRGSYNEQFF
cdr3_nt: TGTGCCAGCAGCCCCCAGCGGGGCTCCTACAATGAGCAGTTCTTC

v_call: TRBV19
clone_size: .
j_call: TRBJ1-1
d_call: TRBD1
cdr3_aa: CASSGGTGTHNTEAFF
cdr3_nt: TGTGCCAGTAGTGGGGGGACAGGGACCCACAACACTGAAGCTTTCTTT

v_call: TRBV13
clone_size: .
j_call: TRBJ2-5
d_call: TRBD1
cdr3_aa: CASSVRQGISQETQYF
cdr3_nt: TGTGCCAGCAGCGTGAGACAGGGAATAAGTCAAGAGACCCAGTACTTC

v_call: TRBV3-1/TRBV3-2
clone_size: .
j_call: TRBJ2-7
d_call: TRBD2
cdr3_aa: CASSQGGGLGEQYF
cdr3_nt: TGTGCCAGCAGCCAGGGCGGGGGACTAGGCGAGCAGTACTTC

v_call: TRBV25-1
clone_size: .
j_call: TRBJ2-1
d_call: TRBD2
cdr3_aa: CASSGSGGGFIEQFF
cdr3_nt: TGTGCCAGCAGTGGGTCCGGGGGAGGGTTTATTGAGCAGTTCTTC

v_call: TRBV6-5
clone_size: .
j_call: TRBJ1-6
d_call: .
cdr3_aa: CASRGDIDNSPLHF
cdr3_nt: TGTGCCAGCAGAGGGGATATCGATAATTCACCCCTCCACTTT

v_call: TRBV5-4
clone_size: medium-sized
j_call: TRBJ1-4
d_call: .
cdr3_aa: CASSSATGSTNEKLFF
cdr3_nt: TGTGCCAGCAGCTCCGCCACAGGGTCGACTAATGAAAAACTGTTTTTT

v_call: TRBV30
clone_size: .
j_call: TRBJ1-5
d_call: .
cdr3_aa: CAWSVGGHGSNQPQHF
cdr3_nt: TGTGCCTGGAGTGTAGGGGGTCATGGCAGCAATCAGCCCCAGCATTTT

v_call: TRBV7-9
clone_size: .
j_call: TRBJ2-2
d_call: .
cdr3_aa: CASSLRGTGGLFF
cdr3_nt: TGTGCCAGCAGCTTACGGGGAACCGGGGGGCTGTTTTTT

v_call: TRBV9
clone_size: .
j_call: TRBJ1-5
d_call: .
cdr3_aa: CASSASGRGNQPQHF
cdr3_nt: TGTGCCAGCAGCGCTAGCGGACGGGGCAATCAGCCCCAGCATTTT

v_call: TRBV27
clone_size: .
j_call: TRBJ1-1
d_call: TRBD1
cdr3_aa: CASSFSWTGPSNTEAFF
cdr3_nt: TGTGCCAGCAGTTTCTCCTGGACAGGGCCCTCGAACACTGAAGCTTTCTTT

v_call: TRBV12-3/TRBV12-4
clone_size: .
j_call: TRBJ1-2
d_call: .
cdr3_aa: CASSLGGDGRYTF
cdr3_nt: TGTGCCAGCAGTTTGGGCGGGGACGGTCGCTACACCTTC

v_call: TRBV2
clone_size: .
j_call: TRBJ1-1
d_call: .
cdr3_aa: CASSEMGGTEAFF
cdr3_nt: TGTGCCAGCAGTGAAATGGGGGGAACTGAAGCTTTCTTT

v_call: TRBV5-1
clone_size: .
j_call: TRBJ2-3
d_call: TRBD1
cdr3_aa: CASSSDRSTDTQYF
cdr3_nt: TGCGCCAGCAGCTCGGACAGGTCCACAGATACGCAGTATTTT

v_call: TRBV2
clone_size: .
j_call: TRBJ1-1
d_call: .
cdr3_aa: CASRSGQNTEAFF
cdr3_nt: TGTGCCAGCAGATCAGGACAGAACACTGAAGCTTTCTTT

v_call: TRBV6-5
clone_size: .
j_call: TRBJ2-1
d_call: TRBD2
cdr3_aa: CASSYSSGGAYNEQFF
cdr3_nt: TGTGCCAGCAGTTACTCGAGCGGGGGGGCCTACAATGAGCAGTTCTTC

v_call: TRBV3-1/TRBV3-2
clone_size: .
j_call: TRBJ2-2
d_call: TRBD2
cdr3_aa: CASTTSGGALGTGELFF
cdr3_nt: TGTGCCAGCACCACTAGCGGGGGGGCCTTGGGCACCGGGGAGCTGTTTTTT

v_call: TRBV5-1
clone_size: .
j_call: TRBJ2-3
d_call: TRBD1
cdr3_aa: CASSLGQVGGTDTQYF
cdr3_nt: TGCGCCAGCAGCTTAGGACAGGTTGGAGGCACAGATACGCAGTATTTT

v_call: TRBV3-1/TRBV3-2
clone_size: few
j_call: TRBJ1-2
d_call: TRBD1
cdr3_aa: CASSRRRDRGRFNYGYTF
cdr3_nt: TGTGCCAGCAGCCGGCGACGAGACAGGGGGCGGTTTAACTATGGCTACACCTTC